One and the same sample provided the 29 T cell receptor beta chains below, sequenced in a study of monozygotic twins with inflammatory bowel disease. TCRdb re-called the 5' RACE reads and gives one entry per CDR3 protein, without DNA. The sample holds approximately 40,000 distinct CDR3 sequences. The specimen sequenced was blood. Source of these receptors: a human donor with ulcerative colitis or Crohn's disease, or a healthy co-twin of an affected twin (not recorded which).

The chain has TRBV12-3 or TRBV12-4 and TRBJ2-7; TCRdb indicates TRBD2, and absent DNA this call remains unverified. There are 15 residues in the CDR3. The CDR3 sequence: CASSLIAGGPYEQYF.

The genes are TRBV5-1 and TRBJ2-2; the D call of TRBD1 rests on TCRdb alone, since no DNA is present to check it. This CDR3 region has 15 residues. Germline CDR1 is SGHRS and CDR2 is YFSETQ. The CDR3: CASTGVSGFTGELFF. Full variable domain (rest looked up from reference TRBV5-1 and TRBJ2-2): KAGVTQTPRYLIKTRGQQVTLSCSPISGHRSVSWYQQTPGQGLQFLFEYFSETQRNKGNFPGRFSGRQFSNSRSEMNVSTLELGDSALYLCASTGVSGFTGELFFGEGSRLTVL.

The CDR3 sequence is CAWSVQDSGYEQYF. The chain couples TRBV30 to TRBJ2-7; without DNA, the TCRdb call of TRBD2 cannot be checked. This CDR3 is built from 14 residues. Germline assignment: CDR1 GTSNPN and CDR2 SVGIG (reference sequence).

The chain has TRBV28 and TRBJ2-1. Germline V gene data show CDR1 as MDHEN and CDR2 as SYDVKM. This CDR3 is built from 15 residues. CDR3 in amino acids: CASSSSVVPYNEQFF.

J is TRBJ1-5 and V is TRBV6-5; TCRdb outputs TRBD1, but without DNA this stays unchecked. Germline V CDR1 and CDR2: MNHEY, SVGAGI. CDR3 length: 17 residues. Here the CDR3 reads CASSYGRSGGGYQPQHF.

The V gene is TRBV14, the J gene TRBJ2-3. The germline CDR1 and CDR2 sequences are SGHDN and FVKESK. The CDR3 runs to 12 residues. This CDR3 is CASSQVWDTQYF.

This chain connects TRBV4-3 to TRBJ2-3; TCRdb indicates TRBD1, and absent DNA this call remains unverified. Germline loops: CDR1 LGHNA, CDR2 YSLEER. The CDR3 is made up of 14 amino acids. CDR3 region: CASSQDGPGDTQYF.

The chain carries TRBV27 and TRBJ2-1; TCRdb outputs TRBD1, but without DNA this stays unchecked. Germline CDR1 is MNHEY and CDR2 is SMNVEV (reference sequence). The length of the CDR3 is 15 residues. CDR3 sequence: CASSLAPWNHNEQFF.

V is TRBV5-6 and J is TRBJ1-1; TCRdb indicates TRBD1, and absent DNA this call remains unverified. The CDR3 sequence is 16 residues long. From germline, CDR1 is SGHDT and CDR2 YYEEEE. The CDR3: CASSLLQGFMNTEAFF.

This chain uses TRBV20-1 with TRBJ2-3; without DNA, the TCRdb call of TRBD2 cannot be checked. The CDR3 consists of 13 residues. Germline V CDR1 and CDR2: DFQATT, SNEGSKA (reference sequence). The CDR3 here is CSDLQEGTDTQYF.

This chain connects TRBV7-2 to TRBJ2-5. CDR3 length: 13 residues. Germline CDR1 reads SGHTA; CDR2 reads FQGNSA. Here the CDR3 reads CASTLVRQETQYF.

The J gene is TRBJ2-2, the V gene TRBV5-1; TCRdb selects TRBD2, and the lack of DNA leaves this call unchecked. The germline CDR1 and CDR2 sequences are SGHRS and YFSETQ. The CDR3 extends over 17 amino acids. CDR3 protein: CASSLVLTSGATGELFF.

This chain uses TRBV4-1 with TRBJ2-7. The CDR3 extends over 16 amino acids. Germline V gives CDR1 MGHRA, CDR2 YSYEKL. The CDR3 spells CASSPLSLRDTYEQYF.

V and J are TRBV7-8 and TRBJ2-1; the D gene TCRdb calls, TRBD2, cannot be checked with no DNA. The V gene's germline CDR1 is SGHVS and CDR2 FQNEAQ. The CDR3 consists of 15 residues. CDR3 residues: CASSLRSGRGNEQFF.

The chain has TRBV6-1 and TRBJ2-1; TCRdb gives TRBD2 as the D gene, but with no DNA this cannot be confirmed. The CDR3 has 17 residues. Germline CDR1 MNHNS, CDR2 SASEGT. CDR3 region: CASSEEVAGRSYNEQFF.

This chain uses TRBV12-3 or TRBV12-4 with TRBJ2-7. This CDR3 comprises 14 residues. The CDR3 is CASSLNRESYEQYF.

The chain has TRBV28 and TRBJ2-7; the D gene TCRdb calls, TRBD1, cannot be checked with no DNA. The CDR3 is 13 amino acids. CDR1 is MDHEN, CDR2 SYDVKM, per germline. This CDR3 is CASSRSGTYEQYF.

V gene TRBV27 combines with J gene TRBJ2-5; TCRdb calls TRBD2, which cannot be checked without DNA. There are 14 residues in the CDR3. Germline loops: CDR1 MNHEY, CDR2 SMNVEV (reference sequence). The CDR3 reads CASSPTSPFKTQYF.

The chain uses TRBV10-3 and TRBJ1-6; with no DNA, the TCRdb D assignment of TRBD1 cannot be verified. CDR1 and CDR2 from the germline V gene are ENHRY and SYGVKD. CDR3 length: 13 residues. CDR3: CAISERGNSPLHF.

The rearrangement links TRBV7-2 to TRBJ2-7; TCRdb's assignment of TRBD1 cannot be checked, as there is no DNA. The germline V gene has CDR1 SGHTA and CDR2 FQGNSA. CDR3 length: 15 amino acids. CDR3 amino acids: CASRTGGGGSYEQYF.

V and J are TRBV12-5 and TRBJ2-7; the TCRdb D gene call, TRBD1, has no DNA to confirm it. This CDR3 region has 14 residues. The germline V gene encodes CDR1 LGHNT and CDR2 FRNRAP. The CDR3: CASGPGTGGYEQYF. Full variable domain (missing parts from reference TRBV12-5 and TRBJ2-7): DARVTQTPRHKVTEMGQEVTMRCQPILGHNTVFWYRQTMMQGLELLAYFRNRAPLDDSGMPKDRFSAEMPDATLATLKIQPSEPRDSAVYFCASGPGTGGYEQYFGPGTRLTVT.

The chain links TRBV20-1 to TRBJ2-3; the TRBD2 assignment by TCRdb is unverifiable without DNA. The CDR3 consists of 14 residues. The V gene's germline CDR1 is DFQATT and CDR2 SNEGSKA (reference sequence). Here the CDR3 reads CSAAASGRGDTQYF.

J is TRBJ2-3 and V is TRBV20-1; TCRdb returns TRBD1, unconfirmable since there is no DNA. Germline V gives CDR1 DFQATT, CDR2 SNEGSKA (reference sequence). The CDR3 runs to 14 residues. The CDR3 region is CSATPLQGTDTQYF.

CDR3 loop: CASTLSGGPKAEQFF. This chain connects TRBV19 to TRBJ2-1; TCRdb indicates TRBD1, and absent DNA this call remains unverified. This CDR3 region has 15 residues. Germline V lookup: CDR1 LNHDA, CDR2 SQIVND (reference sequence).

In terms of frequency, this clonotype is medium-sized. The J gene is TRBJ1-2, the V gene TRBV20-1; as DNA is missing, the TRBD1 call by TCRdb cannot be tested. Germline CDR1 and CDR2: DFQATT and SNEGSKA (reference sequence). This CDR3 is built from 13 residues. CDR3 sequence reads: CSARDVSGLGYTF.

The J gene is TRBJ1-2, the V gene TRBV7-9. The CDR3 is 12 residues long. Germline CDR1 and CDR2: SEHNR and FQNEAQ (reference sequence). The CDR3 loop is CASSRSNYGYTF.

This rearrangement joins TRBV20-1 to TRBJ1-4; TCRdb proposes TRBD1, but this gene call is untestable without DNA. Germline assignment: CDR1 DFQATT and CDR2 SNEGSKA (reference sequence). CDR3 length equals 16 residues. The CDR3 here is CSALGTGGVGNEKLFF.

The chain couples TRBV7-9 to TRBJ2-3; TCRdb designates TRBD1, a call that cannot be tested without DNA. Germline V gene data show CDR1 as SEHNR and CDR2 as FQNEAQ (reference sequence). This CDR3 contains 15 residues. The CDR3 loop is CASSPRDGRTDTQYF.

V gene TRBV9 combines with J gene TRBJ1-2; TCRdb calls TRBD1, which cannot be checked without DNA. The CDR3 is 15 residues long. CDR1 SGDLS and CDR2 YYNGEE come from the germline V gene. The CDR3 loop reads CASSTYPQIDYGYTF.